This note documents a single T cell receptor (beta chain) sequence. Clones were read by immunoSEQ multiplex PCR, and TCRdb kept only the in-frame ones, dropping some. The sample holds 760,000 or so clones, 95% to 97% seen once. In germline, CDR1 is SGHRS, CDR2 YFSETQ. Trimming took 4 bases from V and 2 from J; bases not matched to a gene: 5. This CDR3 spans 14 amino acids. This entry belongs to a study of shared clonotypes between healthy human individuals. Only CD45RO-negative cells positively selected for CCR7 counted as naive CD8 cells, so terminally differentiated effector memory CD45RA+ cells were excluded.

The sequence came from a man aged 25 to 45 in good health. What was sequenced was naive CD8+ T cells sorted from blood. V and J are TRBV5-1 and TRBJ2-7, with 8 bases aligning to TRBD1. CDR3 sequence: CASSQGQAPYEQYF. DNA of the CDR3: TGCGCCAGCAGCCAGGGACAGGCGCCCTACGAGCAGTACTTC. The whole variable domain, filled in from reference TRBV5-1 and TRBJ2-7, reads KAGVTQTPRYLIKTRGQQVTLSCSPISGHRSVSWYQQTPGQGLQFLFEYFSETQRNKGNFPGRFSGRQFSNSRSEMNVSTLELGDSALYLCASSQGQAPYEQYFGPGTRLTVT.